The 18 T cell receptor beta chains given below trace back to one sample, sequenced in a study of a mutant IDH1 vaccine in newly diagnosed glioma. Time point in this sample: week 23, last vaccination. The study gave 300 ug of mutant IDH1 20-mer peptide per vaccine dose, with topical imiquimod. The assay was immunoSEQ multiplex PCR, and TCRdb's table has in-frame clones only and misses some. In the table there are roughly 30,000 clones, 88% of which are singletons. Their antigens are not known. The source was PBMCs, collected from a glioma patient whose treatment included an IDH1 peptide vaccine. These receptors came from a man in his forties with glioma.

V and J are TRBV10-3 and TRBJ1-6, with unresolved D. Trimming removed 0 bases at V and 0 bases at J, with 6 bases between. Germline values: CDR1 ENHRY, CDR2 SYGVKD. The CDR3 spans 16 residues. This CDR3 is CAISESALSYNSPLHF. The CDR3 region has the DNA TGTGCCATCAGTGAGTCGGCCCTCTCCTATAATTCACCCCTCCACTTT.

V gene TRBV28 combines with J gene TRBJ2-7, with D perhaps TRBD2 (7 bases). Trimming shortened V by 9 bases and J by 7 bases, and 22 bases separated the two germline ends. The CDR3 is made up of 14 amino acids. CDR1 is MDHEN, CDR2 SYDVKM, per germline. The CDR3 region has the DNA TGTGCCAGTATTTCGGGGGGCCTGGGAGGGGAGCAGTACTTC. Translated: CASISGGLGGEQYF.

The chain recombines TRBV2 with TRBJ1-2, with D tentatively TRBD1 (5 bases). Germline values: CDR1 SNHLY, CDR2 FYNNEI. V gave up 6 bases and J gave up 6 bases, with 20 bases separating them. The CDR3 loop spans 15 amino acids. This chain's CDR3 is CASRSRGSGTNGYTF. In DNA, the CDR3 is TGTGCCAGCAGGAGTCGGGGCAGTGGAACTAATGGCTACACCTTC. Filled out from reference TRBV2 and TRBJ1-2, the complete variable domain reads EPEVTQTPSHQVTQMGQEVILRCVPISNHLYFYWYRQILGQKVEFLVSFYNNEISEKSEIFDDQFSVERPDGSNFTLKIRSTKLEDSAMYFCASRSRGSGTNGYTFGSGTRLTVV.

J is TRBJ2-7 and V is TRBV19, with 10 bases that match TRBD1. V gave up 8 bases and J gave up 4 bases; unmatched junction bases: 5. CDR3 size: 13 residues. Germline V gene lookup returns CDR1 LNHDA and CDR2 SQIVND (reference sequence). The CDR3 reads CASSPDRGYEQYF. The CDR3 DNA reads TGTGCCAGTTCTCCGGACAGGGGGTACGAGCAGTACTTC.

Regarding this clone: The same CDR3 also results from other DNA sequences found in this sample. This chain connects TRBV6-1 to TRBJ1-2, with no clear D. Trimming shortened V by 2 bases and J by 1 base, and 8 bases separated the two germline ends. The CDR3 totals 14 residues. CDR1 and CDR2 from the germline V gene are MNHNS and SASEGT. In nucleotides, the CDR3 is TGTGCCAGCAGTGAATCCCCCGGTAACTATGGCTACACCTTC. Translating it yields CASSESPGNYGYTF.

The chain is built from TRBV18 and TRBJ2-3, with a possible D match to TRBD2 (6 bases). Trimming left V 5 bases short and J 4 bases short, with 10 bases between. Germline assignment: CDR1 KGHSH and CDR2 LQKENI. This CDR3 is 13 amino acids long. This CDR3 reads CASSSTGADTQYF. CDR3 DNA sequence: TGTGCCAGCTCATCGACGGGAGCAGATACGCAGTATTTT.

The rearrangement links TRBV7-9 to TRBJ1-6; no clear D gene. Trimming left V 4 bases short and J 5 bases short, with 9 bases between. Germline values: CDR1 SEHNR, CDR2 FQNEAQ (reference sequence). The CDR3 covers 14 residues. The CDR3 DNA is TGTGCCAGCAGCTCGGGAGGGAATAATTCACCCCTCCACTTT. Protein product: CASSSGGNNSPLHF.

V and J are TRBV10-3 and TRBJ1-4; the D gene is possibly TRBD1 (6 bases). The CDR3 extends over 15 amino acids. Trimming left V 6 bases short and J 4 bases short, with 15 bases between. Germline V gene lookup returns CDR1 ENHRY and CDR2 SYGVKD. The CDR3, as DNA: TGTGCCATCAGGGGAAGGGCAGGGGATAATGAAAAACTGTTTTTT. Translation gives CAIRGRAGDNEKLFF.

This sequence joins TRBV5-1 and TRBJ2-7; the D is unclear. This CDR3 is 14 amino acids long. V lost 0 bases, J lost 5 bases, and 12 bases lay in between. Germline V lookup: CDR1 SGHRS, CDR2 YFSETQ. CDR3 sequence reads: CASSLAFRFDEQYF. The CDR3 region has the DNA TGCGCCAGCAGCTTGGCCTTCAGGTTCGACGAGCAGTACTTC.

This chain uses TRBV28 with TRBJ1-1, with D perhaps TRBD1 (6 bases). Trimming pared 4 bases from V and 4 bases from J, leaving 28 bases between. The CDR3 spans 19 residues. CDR1 and CDR2 from the germline V gene are MDHEN and SYDVKM. CDR3 sequence: CASSSSGLFLGGQFTEAFF. CDR3 DNA sequence: TGTGCCAGCAGTTCGTCCGGGTTGTTCCTCGGTGGACAGTTCACTGAAGCTTTCTTT.

The V and J genes are TRBV11-2 and TRBJ2-1, with 12 bases identical to TRBD1. Trimming took 4 bases from V and 10 from J; bases not matched to a gene: 8. Germline V gives CDR1 SGHAT, CDR2 FQNNGV. This CDR3 region has 15 residues. CDR3 loop: CASSSLRDRGREQFF. CDR3 DNA: TGTGCCAGCAGCTCACTCCGGGACAGGGGGCGCGAGCAGTTCTTC.

In its sample, this clone was seen a few times. The J gene is TRBJ2-1, the V gene TRBV18; 12 bases map to TRBD2. J lost 9 bases, V lost 6 bases, and 12 bases had no gene match. Germline CDR1 KGHSH, CDR2 LQKENI. This CDR3 is 16 amino acids long. CDR3 DNA sequence: TGTGCCAGCTCGCCCGGACTAGCGGGATCTGAAGGTGAGCAGTTCTTC. This encodes CASSPGLAGSEGEQFF.

The rearrangement joins TRBV4-3 to TRBJ2-7, with D perhaps TRBD2 (6 bases). V was shortened by 0 bases and J by 2 bases, with 14 bases between the two germline ends. The V gene's germline CDR1 is LGHNA and CDR2 YSLEER. The CDR3 runs to 16 residues. CDR3 protein: CASSQDETGATYEQYF. Here the CDR3 DNA reads TGCGCCAGCAGCCAAGATGAGACGGGAGCGACCTACGAGCAGTACTTC.

The rearrangement joins TRBV2 to TRBJ2-1, with a weak D call TRBD2 (5 bases). Per the germline V gene, CDR1 is SNHLY and CDR2 is FYNNEI. The CDR3 has 14 amino acids. Between the trimmed V and J ends, which lost 5 bases and 8 bases, there was a span of 16 bases. CDR3 DNA: TGTGCCAGCAGTCAGGACTTAGTTGGGGATGAGCAGTTCTTC. Amino acid sequence: CASSQDLVGDEQFF.

The gene calls are TRBV2 and TRBJ1-6; D is ambiguous. V dropped 3 bases and J dropped 5 bases, with 5 bases sitting between them. CDR3 length: 13 amino acids. Germline V gene sequence: CDR1 SNHLY, CDR2 FYNNEI. The CDR3 loop reads CASSDTHNSPLHF. In nucleotides, the CDR3 is TGTGCCAGCAGTGACACCCATAATTCACCCCTCCACTTT.

The rearrangement uses TRBV18 and TRBJ1-1; D remains unclear. The CDR3 sequence is 13 residues long. Germline-derived CDR1 and CDR2 are KGHSH and LQKENI. Trimming took off 0 bases at V and 11 bases at J, with 13 bases between the two ends. The CDR3 reads CASSPPVTQQAFF. As DNA, the CDR3 is TGTGCCAGCTCACCACCGGTTACCCAGCAGGCTTTCTTT.

The chain joins TRBV20-1 to TRBJ1-3; D uncertain. Per germline, CDR1 DFQATT and CDR2 SNEGSKA (reference sequence). With 5 bases removed from V and 6 bases from J, the gap between germline ends came to 8 bases. The CDR3 totals 11 residues. The CDR3 DNA reads TGCAGTGCTGAGGTGGAAAACACCATATATTTT. It encodes CSAEVENTIYF.

This chain joins TRBV6-6 and TRBJ1-2; 9 positions agree with TRBD1. Germline CDR1 is MNHNY and CDR2 is SVGAGI (reference sequence). The CDR3 consists of 14 residues. J was trimmed by 3 bases and V by 6 bases; bases with no gene match: 5. The CDR3 loop reads CASRETGGYYGYTF. CDR3 DNA sequence: TGTGCCAGCAGAGAGACAGGGGGATACTATGGCTACACCTTC.